This T cell receptor beta chain was sequenced in a study of T cells in Graves' hyperthyroidism and ophthalmopathy. Disease lasting under 3 months, a NOSPECS grade of at least 4, and a Clinical Activity Score of at least 3 were features of the ophthalmopathy patients. Uncontrolled infection, other autoimmune disease, pregnancy and lactation each barred patients from inclusion. Used for diagnoses were clinical symptoms, serum thyroxine and TRAb, thyroid ultrasound and orbital computed tomography. RNA transcripts served as the template for amplifying TCR beta CDR3 regions. First-round RT-PCR targeting the TCR CDR3 was performed with the HTBI primer set. MiXCR, run by TCRdb on the multiplex PCR reads, gives a single entry per CDR3 protein. The sample has 350,000 or so distinct CDR3 sequences, 15% to 20% seen once; the top ten hold roughly a sixth. Looked up from germline, CDR1 is SGHTA and CDR2 is FQGNSA. This CDR3 has 16 amino acids. Trimming cost V 0 bases and J 1 base, with 12 bases left between them.

The rearrangement uses TRBV7-2 and TRBJ1-1; D possibly corresponds to TRBD1 (5 bases). Sequencing was performed on blood. The TCR comes from a woman aged 40-49 years with Graves' ophthalmopathy. CDR3 sequence: CASSLARASWNTEAFF. The DNA of the CDR3 is TGTGCCAGCAGCTTAGCCAGGGCAAGTTGGAACACTGAAGCTTTCTTT.